The T cell receptor (beta chain) described here comes from a study of cytomegalovirus exposure and HLA in healthy donors (dated by TCRdb to about 2017). Background on the whole study: An earlier analysis of a few hundred of the donors reported 276 Gb of sequence data and 95 million to 120 million unique TCR beta sequences obtained from around 190 million T cells. Roughly 320 gigabases of sequencing data and tens of millions of unique TCR sequences made up an early release that covered fewer than 650 HLA-typed donors. Among the roughly 430 genotyped donors, around 81% belonged to the genetic ancestry cluster associated with self-reported Caucasian donors. The aim of the study was to test whether cataloging public T cell receptors could identify signatures of past pathogen exposure. Using immunosequencing, the study profiled T cell repertoires from 500 to 800 subjects and related those repertoires to cytomegalovirus serostatus. A separate validation cohort of roughly 110 different subjects was used in addition to the approximately 670-subject first cohort. High-throughput TCR immunosequencing, statistical association of individual TCRs with disease status, and machine learning were combined to predict cytomegalovirus infection status. A later analysis re-examined previously published TCR beta repertoires from more than 650 donors and added high-resolution HLA genotyping to investigate patterns of TCR occurrence. The later analysis used no new phenotypic data to find candidate immune exposures, relying instead on TCR beta sequences and their occurrence across donors. To decide whether each TCR beta V gene segment behaved as functional or pseudogenic, an earlier analysis of some 600 of the donors relied on high-throughput TCR beta sequencing. Donor age, sex, ethnicity and CMV serostatus were compiled alongside the repertoire data. A later genetic analysis took genome-wide SNP genotypes for about 65% of the 666 donors and used that subset as a discovery cohort. All discovery cohort repertoires had been generated on a single sequencing platform. HLA typing covered class I and class II loci at four-digit resolution. Typing coverage differed by locus: A, B, C, DRB1 and DQB1 were typed in about 620-630 donors, DQA1 in 522, DPA1 in 600 to 610, and DPB1 in about 450. Several DR-DQ haplotypes were handled as single units for association and clustering because linkage in the cohort was strong. Among some 400 genotyped donors of the cohort, an average of approximately 230,000 unique TCR beta nucleotide sequences were sequenced per donor, 15% to 20% of them non-productive. Study-level results and caveats: The cohort was sequenced for TCR beta chains only, and without alpha or paired-chain data the features that could be detected were limited. A total of 150 to 200 TCR beta chains were listed by the study as associated with cytomegalovirus. Linkage disequilibrium might explain the correlated functional status among segregating V segments, but an unknown experimental factor could not be ruled out. In a later analysis, several top co-occurrence clusters were reported to appear linked to parvovirus B19, influenza, CMV and Epstein-Barr virus. The 87-base-pair reads could not distinguish some IMGT-functional V segments, including TRBV6-2 and TRBV6-3, so those segments were excluded. In a later analysis, HLA-associated TCR beta chains showed more clonal expansion and lower generation probabilities than non-associated chains that were equally common. CMV serostatus was the only immune exposure information available for the cohort. In an earlier analysis of about 550 of the donors, most TCR beta V segments were observed in productive rearrangements about 87% or about 30% of the time, broadly matching IMGT annotations. In a later genetic analysis, fewer N-insertions in productive TCRs were reported among donors in an Asian-associated ancestry cluster than the 666-donor mean. An association between a missense DCLRE1C variant and V-gene and J-gene trimming of TCR beta chains was found in a later genetic analysis and replicated in an independent cohort. A later analysis associated 16,951 TCR beta sequences with specific HLA alleles at a false discovery rate of 0.05. The sequencing pipeline was judged likely to have produced a cluster of highly shared sequence variants as a technical artifact. While some public TCRs were present in many individuals, most TCR sequences turned up only very rarely across donors. Presence/absence analyses assumed roughly uniform sequencing depth across donors, an assumption that may not hold. According to a later analysis, most CMV-associated TCR beta chains appeared to be HLA-restricted, and the HLA associations seemed to be driven largely by CMV exposure. HLA typing was unavailable for some donors at each locus, so association tests used only the typed subset. Three of the identified cytomegalovirus-associated TCR beta chains were confirmed in vitro to be specific for cytomegalovirus antigens. A further reported finding was that TCR beta sequences accurately predicted the HLA-A and HLA-B alleles for most subjects in the first cohort. According to a later analysis, TCR association rates differed among HLA loci, with DRB1 alleles showing the most associated TCRs and HLA-C alleles showing the fewest. Because counts were too low, fewer than 20 rarely observed V segments, including chromosome 9 orphons, were excluded from the earlier analysis of roughly 580 of the donors. The authors suggested that the approach could potentially be generalized to other disease states and immunological phenotypes. When HLA alleles, especially DR and DQ, strongly co-occurred, TCR associations were difficult to assign to individual alleles. In both the original and validation cohorts, the classifier was reported to diagnose cytomegalovirus status with high specificity and sensitivity.

Taken from cysteine to phenylalanine, the CDR3 has 15 residues. The retained sequence is limited to the CDR3, 45 bases, with the frame set at the first base. The V and J ends are trimmed by 3 bases and 0 bases, leaving 6 bases between them. The germline V gene provides CDR1 MDHEN and CDR2 SYDVKM. Library generation was performed with the immunoSEQ multiplex PCR assay. A mixture of 60 forward primers for TCR Vbeta segments and 13 reverse primers for TCR Jbeta segments was used in the multiplex PCR. The CDR3 region of rearranged TCR beta genes was amplified from genomic DNA by a multiplex PCR assay. Amplified TCR beta libraries were sequenced as 87-base-pair reads on the Illumina HiSeq System. The original methods were these. A later analysis tallied tens of millions of unique TCR beta chains across the 666 repertoires, and some 12 million of those chains were shared by two or more donors. To remove PCR and sequencing errors, raw reads were error-corrected and collapsed into unique sequences using a nearest-neighbor algorithm that merged closely related sequences. To assign V, D and J gene segments, CDR3 sequences were aligned to IMGT reference sequences. For a sequence to be retained, at least a six-nucleotide match to both a V gene segment and a J gene segment was required. A rearrangement counted as productive if the CDR3 had no stop codons and remained in frame with V and J, and every other rearrangement counted as non-productive. Following IMGT convention, CDR3 was defined as the stretch from the second conserved V-encoded cysteine up to the conserved J-encoded phenylalanine. In an earlier analysis of more than 550 of the donors, sequences lacking an unambiguous match to a single V gene segment were excluded. In an earlier analysis of approximately 590 of the donors, a V segment was called functional when productive rearrangements were above 56.7%, and segregating when the standard deviation between donors exceeded 5%. A statistical classification framework was built for diagnosing cytomegalovirus status from the catalog of TCR beta chain sequences. A later analysis assigned V and J genes by comparing TCR nucleotide sequences with IMGT/GENE-DB human TR gene sequences. A later analysis assigned CDR3 sequences and most-parsimonious VDJ recombination scenarios with the TCRdist pipeline. In a later analysis, each TCR beta chain was defined by its CDR3 amino acid sequence together with its V-gene family, and reads without a unique V-gene family were excluded. To address suspected cross-contamination and a sequencing artifact, a later analysis removed some 620 highly shared, low-generation-probability nucleotide sequences. In a later analysis, a clonal expansion index for each public chain was calculated from normalized within-repertoire ranks of inferred template counts. In a later analysis, generation probabilities were computed with a VDJ recombination model fitted to out-of-frame rearrangements, and the resulting probabilities were checked against IGoR. In a later analysis, TCR-TCR, TCR-HLA and TCR-CMV co-occurrence was scored with hypergeometric tests, and a repertoire-size bias correction was applied to TCR pairs. In a later analysis, false discovery rates were estimated by permuting HLA or CMV assignments 20 times. A later analysis grouped co-occurring TCRs with DBSCAN, adding TCRdist sequence similarity when clustering within HLA-allele-positive subsets. Repertoires with fewer than 30,000 or more than 120,000 public chains were left out of co-occurrence clustering, as were five repertoires with anomalous nucleotide sharing. As stored in TCRdb, this immuneACCESS dataset retains in-frame rearrangements with V and J assigned. A fraction of the clones does not appear; measured against another copy, unresolved V genes explain less than half of the discrepancy, and the remainder lacks a known reason. V and J calls and clone size follow that table, whereas D and trimming were derived from the DNA. The sample contains more than 95,000 clones, 74% of them found a single time. Together, the top ten hold about 9.9% of the sample.

The cohort was made up of approximately 670 healthy bone marrow donors. At the time of sampling, all cohort members were nominally healthy, though unrecorded immune exposures were likely present. The donor tested CMV seropositive and was one of the 289 seropositive cohort members. A peripheral blood sample was provided by each donor, and peripheral blood mononuclear cells were used for TCR beta sequencing. The Qiagen DNeasy Blood Extraction Kit was used to extract genomic DNA from the blood cell samples. Comments on this clone: Its antigen is still unknown. Base qualities were left out, and no much larger clone turns up one base away.

This receptor chain uses TRBV28 and TRBJ2-6, with TRBD1 perhaps the D gene, on 6 matching bases. The source is a woman aged 50 to 60 in good health and CMV-seropositive. Sequences were obtained from PBMCs. For the CDR3, the sequence is CASSLDSSGANVLTF. The DNA sequence reads TGTGCCAGCAGTTTGGACAGCTCTGGGGCCAACGTCCTGACTTTC.